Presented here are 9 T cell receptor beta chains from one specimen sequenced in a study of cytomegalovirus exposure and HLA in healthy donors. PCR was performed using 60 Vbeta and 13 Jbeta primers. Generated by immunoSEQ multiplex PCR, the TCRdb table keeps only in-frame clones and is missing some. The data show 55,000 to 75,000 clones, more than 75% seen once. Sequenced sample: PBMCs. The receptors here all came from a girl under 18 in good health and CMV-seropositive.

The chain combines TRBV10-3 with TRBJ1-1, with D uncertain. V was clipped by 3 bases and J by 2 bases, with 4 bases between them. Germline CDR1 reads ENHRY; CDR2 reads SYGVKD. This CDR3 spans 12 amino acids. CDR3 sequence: CAISESNTEAFF. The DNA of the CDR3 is TGTGCCATCAGTGAATCTAACACTGAAGCTTTCTTT.

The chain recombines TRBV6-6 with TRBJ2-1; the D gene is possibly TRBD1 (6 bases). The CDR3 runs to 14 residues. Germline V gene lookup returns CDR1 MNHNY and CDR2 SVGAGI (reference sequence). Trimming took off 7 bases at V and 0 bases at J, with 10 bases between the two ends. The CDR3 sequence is CASTPGVSYNEQFF. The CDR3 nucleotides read TGTGCCAGCACTCCAGGGGTCTCCTACAATGAGCAGTTCTTC.

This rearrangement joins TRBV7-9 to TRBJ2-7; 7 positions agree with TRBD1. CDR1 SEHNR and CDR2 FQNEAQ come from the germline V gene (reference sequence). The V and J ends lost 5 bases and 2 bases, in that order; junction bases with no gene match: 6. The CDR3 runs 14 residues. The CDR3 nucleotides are TGTGCCAGCAGCGCCGGGACAGATCCCTACGAGCAGTACTTC. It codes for CASSAGTDPYEQYF.

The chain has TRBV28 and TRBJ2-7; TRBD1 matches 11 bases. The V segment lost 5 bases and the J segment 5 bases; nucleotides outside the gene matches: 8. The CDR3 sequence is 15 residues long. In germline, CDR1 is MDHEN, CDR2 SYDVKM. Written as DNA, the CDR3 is TGTGCCAGCAGTCTACGGACAGGGGGCTTCCACGAGCAGTACTTC. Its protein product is CASSLRTGGFHEQYF.

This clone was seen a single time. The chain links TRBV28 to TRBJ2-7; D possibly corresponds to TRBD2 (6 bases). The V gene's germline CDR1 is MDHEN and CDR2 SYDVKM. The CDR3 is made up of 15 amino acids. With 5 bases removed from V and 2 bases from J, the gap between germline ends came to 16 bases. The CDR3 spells CASSIVAEPPYEQYF. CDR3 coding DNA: TGTGCCAGCAGTATAGTAGCGGAGCCCCCCTACGAGCAGTACTTC.

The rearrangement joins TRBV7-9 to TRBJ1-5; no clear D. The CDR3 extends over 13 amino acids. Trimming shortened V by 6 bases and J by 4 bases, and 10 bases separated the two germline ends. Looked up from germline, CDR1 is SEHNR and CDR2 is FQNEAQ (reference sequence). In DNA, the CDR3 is TGTGCCAGCAGTCGGACTGTTAATCAGCCCCAGCATTTT. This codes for CASSRTVNQPQHF.

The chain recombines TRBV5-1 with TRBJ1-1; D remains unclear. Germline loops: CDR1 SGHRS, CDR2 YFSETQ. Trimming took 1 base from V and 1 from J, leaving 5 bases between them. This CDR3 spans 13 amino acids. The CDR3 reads CASSLPPNTEAFF. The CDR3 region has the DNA TGCGCCAGCAGCTTGCCTCCGAACACTGAAGCTTTCTTT.

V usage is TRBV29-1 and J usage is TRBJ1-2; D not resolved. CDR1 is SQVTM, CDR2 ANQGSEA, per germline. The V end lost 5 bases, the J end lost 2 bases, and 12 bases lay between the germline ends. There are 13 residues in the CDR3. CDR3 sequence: CSVSRGANYGYTF. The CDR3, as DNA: TGCAGCGTTAGTCGAGGAGCGAACTATGGCTACACCTTC.

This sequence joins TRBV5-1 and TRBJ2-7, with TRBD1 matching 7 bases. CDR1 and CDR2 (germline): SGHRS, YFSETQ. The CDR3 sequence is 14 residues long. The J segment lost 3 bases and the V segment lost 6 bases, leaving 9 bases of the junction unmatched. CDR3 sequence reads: CASTWDSLVYEQYF. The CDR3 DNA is TGCGCCAGCACCTGGGACAGCTTGGTCTACGAGCAGTACTTC.